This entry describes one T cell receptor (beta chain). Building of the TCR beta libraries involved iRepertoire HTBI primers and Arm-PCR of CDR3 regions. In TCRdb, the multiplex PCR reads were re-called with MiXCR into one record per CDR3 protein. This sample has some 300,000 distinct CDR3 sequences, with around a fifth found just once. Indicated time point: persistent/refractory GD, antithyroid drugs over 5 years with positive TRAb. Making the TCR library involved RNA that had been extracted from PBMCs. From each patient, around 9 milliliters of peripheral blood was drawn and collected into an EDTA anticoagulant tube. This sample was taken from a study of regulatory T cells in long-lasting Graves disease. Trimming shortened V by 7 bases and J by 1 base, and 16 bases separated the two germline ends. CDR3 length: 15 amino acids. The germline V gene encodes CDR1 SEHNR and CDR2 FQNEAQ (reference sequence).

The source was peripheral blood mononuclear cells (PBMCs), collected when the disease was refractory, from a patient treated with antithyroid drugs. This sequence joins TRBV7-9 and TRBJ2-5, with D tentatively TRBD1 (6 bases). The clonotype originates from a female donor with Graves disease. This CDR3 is CASIAPTGTQETQYF. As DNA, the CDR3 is TGTGCCAGCATCGCCCCCACAGGGACCCAAGAGACCCAGTACTTC.